This T cell receptor beta chain came from a study of T-cell memory formation after mild COVID-19. Study summary: Largely donor-specific TCR clusters were found. Overall study findings and caveats: What remained unconfirmed was the SARS-CoV-2 specificity of second-wave clones peaking on day 37. Mostly located in CM and EM were contracting CD4+ clones, with contracting CD8+ clones located in EMRA.

The CDR3 extends over 15 amino acids. Germline V gives CDR1 SGDLS, CDR2 YYNGEE. V lost 4 bases to trimming and J lost 10 bases; unmatched junction nucleotides: 9. TCRdb analysed the 5' RACE reads with MiXCR anew, one entry per CDR3 protein. The sample lists some 250,000 distinct CDR3 sequences, approximately 18% occurring once. Comment on this clonotype: As yet, its antigen is unknown.

The chain uses TRBV9 and TRBJ2-1; 12 bases are a match to TRBD2. This TCR was sampled from a man between 18 and 35 years old who had mild COVID-19 (a few samples of this study predate the infection). Cell type and time point are not known. Sequencing was performed on PBMCs or a T cell subset sorted from them (not recorded which). CDR3 nucleotide sequence: TGTGCCAGCAGCCCTAGTGGGACTAGCGGGCGAGAGCAGTTCTTC. It yields the protein CASSPSGTSGREQFF.